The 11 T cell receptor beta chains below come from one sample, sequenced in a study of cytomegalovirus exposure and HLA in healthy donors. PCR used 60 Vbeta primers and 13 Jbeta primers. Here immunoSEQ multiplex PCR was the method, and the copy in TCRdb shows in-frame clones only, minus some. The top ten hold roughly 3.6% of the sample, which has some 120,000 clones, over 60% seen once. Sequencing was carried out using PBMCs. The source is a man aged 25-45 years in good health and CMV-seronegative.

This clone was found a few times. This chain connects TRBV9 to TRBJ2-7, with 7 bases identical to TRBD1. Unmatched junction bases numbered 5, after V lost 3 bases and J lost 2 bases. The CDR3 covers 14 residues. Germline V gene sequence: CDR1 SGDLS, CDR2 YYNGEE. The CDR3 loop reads CASSARDRAYEQYF. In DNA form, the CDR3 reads TGTGCCAGCAGCGCTCGGGACAGAGCCTACGAGCAGTACTTC.

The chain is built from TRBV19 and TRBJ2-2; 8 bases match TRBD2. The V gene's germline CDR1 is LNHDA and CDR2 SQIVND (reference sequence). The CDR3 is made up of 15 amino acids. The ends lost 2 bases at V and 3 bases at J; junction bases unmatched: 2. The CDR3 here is CASSISGSDTGELFF. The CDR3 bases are TGTGCCAGTAGTATAAGCGGGAGTGACACCGGGGAGCTGTTTTTT.

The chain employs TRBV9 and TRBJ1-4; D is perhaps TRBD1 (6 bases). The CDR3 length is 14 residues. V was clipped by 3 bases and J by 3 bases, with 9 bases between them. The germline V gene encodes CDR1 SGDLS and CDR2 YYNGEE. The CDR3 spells CASSAQGPNEKLFF. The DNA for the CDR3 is TGTGCCAGCAGCGCCCAGGGGCCTAATGAAAAACTGTTTTTT.

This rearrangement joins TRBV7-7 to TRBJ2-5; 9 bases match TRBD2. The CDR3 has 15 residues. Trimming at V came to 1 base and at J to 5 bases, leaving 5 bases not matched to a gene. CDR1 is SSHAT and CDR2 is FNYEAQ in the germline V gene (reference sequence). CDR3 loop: CASSLDPSGTETQYF. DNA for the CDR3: TGTGCCAGCAGCTTAGATCCTAGCGGGACGGAGACCCAGTACTTC.

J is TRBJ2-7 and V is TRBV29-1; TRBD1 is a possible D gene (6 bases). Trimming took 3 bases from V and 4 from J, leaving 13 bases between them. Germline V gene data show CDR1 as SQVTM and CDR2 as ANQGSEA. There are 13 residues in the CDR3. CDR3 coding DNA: TGCAGCGTTGAGGGGACAAAGGAGTACGAGCAGTACTTC. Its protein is CSVEGTKEYEQYF.

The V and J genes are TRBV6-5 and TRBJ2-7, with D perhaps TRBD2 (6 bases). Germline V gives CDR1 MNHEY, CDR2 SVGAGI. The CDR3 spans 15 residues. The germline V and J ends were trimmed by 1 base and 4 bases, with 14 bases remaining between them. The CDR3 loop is CASSYFSGAGYEQYF. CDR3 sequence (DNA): TGTGCCAGCAGTTACTTCTCGGGTGCGGGGTACGAGCAGTACTTC.

Here the CDR3 DNA reads TGTGCCAGCAGCCCTCAACAGGGAACGCAGTACTTC. Its protein is CASSPQQGTQYF. The chain has TRBV7-2 and TRBJ2-7; D may be TRBD1 (6 bases). CDR1 and CDR2 from the germline V gene are SGHTA and FQGNSA. Trimming stripped 5 bases from V and 9 bases from J, with 14 bases between. CDR3 length: 12 amino acids.

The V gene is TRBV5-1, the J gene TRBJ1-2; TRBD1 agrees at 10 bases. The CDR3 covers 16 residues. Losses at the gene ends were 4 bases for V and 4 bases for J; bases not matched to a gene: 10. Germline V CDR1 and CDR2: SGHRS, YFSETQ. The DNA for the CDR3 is TGCGCCAGCAGCCTCGGGACAGGGGTACTAGGCTATGGCTACACCTTC. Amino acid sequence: CASSLGTGVLGYGYTF.

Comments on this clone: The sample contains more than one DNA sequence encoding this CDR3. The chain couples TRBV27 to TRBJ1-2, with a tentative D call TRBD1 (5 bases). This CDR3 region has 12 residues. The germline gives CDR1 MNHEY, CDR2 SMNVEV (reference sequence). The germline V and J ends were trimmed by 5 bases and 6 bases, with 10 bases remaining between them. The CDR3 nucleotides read TGTGCCAGCAGTCTCCGGGGGAATGGCTACACCTTC. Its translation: CASSLRGNGYTF.

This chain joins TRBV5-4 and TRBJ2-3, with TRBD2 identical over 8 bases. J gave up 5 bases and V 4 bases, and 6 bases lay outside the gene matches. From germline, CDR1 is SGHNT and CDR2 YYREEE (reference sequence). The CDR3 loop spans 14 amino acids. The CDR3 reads CASSLRGAGDTQYF. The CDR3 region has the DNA TGTGCCAGCAGCCTGCGGGGGGCGGGAGATACGCAGTATTTT.

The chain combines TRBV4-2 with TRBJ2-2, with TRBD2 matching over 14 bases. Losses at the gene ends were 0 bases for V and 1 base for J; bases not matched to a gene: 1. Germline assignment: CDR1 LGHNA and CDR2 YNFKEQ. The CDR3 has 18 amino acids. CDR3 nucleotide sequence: TGTGCCAGCAGCCAAGATGGACTAGCGGGGGGGAACACCGGGGAGCTGTTTTTT. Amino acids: CASSQDGLAGGNTGELFF.